This T cell receptor beta chain was observed in a study of CDR3 diversity in severe acne. CDR1 SGHVS and CDR2 FQNEAQ come from the germline V gene. This CDR3 has 11 amino acids. Trimming shortened V by 7 bases and J by 8 bases, and 9 bases separated the two germline ends. TCRdb called the PCR reads again in MiXCR, with one record for every CDR3 protein. The table records some 85,000 distinct CDR3 sequences, about 53% of them present only once. Sequenced input: blood. The TCR originated in a male donor with severe acne vulgaris. This sequence joins TRBV7-8 and TRBJ2-1; no firm D call. CDR3 sequence: CASTTSDEQFF. The CDR3 DNA reads as TGTGCCAGCACCACCTCAGATGAGCAGTTCTTC.